This TCR beta chain is drawn from a study of blood T cell repertoires in COVID-19. Across the study: Whether acute or convalescent, the COVID-19 samples came from the United States, Italy and Spain. Sources were T cells, B-cell-depleted T cells, or PBMCs; the material itself was cDNA or gDNA.

As handled by the study authors: By means of reference gene primer amplification, nucleated cell counts were estimated. TCRdb's table, derived via immunoSEQ multiplex PCR, lists solely in-frame clones and lacks some. V and J calls and clone size are as listed in that table; D and trimming were resolved from the DNA. The sample includes approximately 360,000 clones, approximately 90% seen only once; the top ten take over 0.9%. Participants came from fewer than 25 US areas, aged about 18 to 100 years. The ends were cut back, 5 bases at V and 10 bases at J, with 12 bases in the middle. CDR3 length: 12 residues. CDR1 is LGHNT, CDR2 FRNRAP, per germline.

The sample consisted of PBMCs or T cells enriched from blood (not recorded which). The clonotype was recovered from a young woman with acute COVID-19. This chain connects TRBV12-5 to TRBJ1-5; maybe TRBD1 (5 bases). DNA of the CDR3: TGTGCTAGTGGTATGGGGGGGGTTCCCCAGCATTTT. This gives the protein CASGMGGVPQHF.